Given below is one T cell receptor (beta chain) in context. Assay: immunoSEQ multiplex PCR; the TCRdb copy retains only in-frame clones and omits some. The sample includes around 70,000 clones, around 87% of them seen just once. The CDR3 extends over 16 amino acids. V shed 1 base, J shed 2 bases, and the junction held 7 bases outside the gene matches. Germline CDR1 is SNHLY and CDR2 is FYNNEI. This specimen belongs to a study of blood T cell repertoires in COVID-19. About the research overall: Collection of acute and convalescent COVID-19 samples took place in the United States, Italy and Spain. T cells, B-cell-depleted T cells, or PBMCs provided the cDNA or gDNA that served as material.

Sequencing used peripheral blood. The V call is TRBV2, the J call TRBJ2-7; 8 nucleotides match TRBD1. The TCR originated in a woman aged 80 or older with active or convalescent COVID-19. The CDR3 spells CASSEEGQGVTYEQYF. CDR3 DNA sequence: TGTGCCAGCAGTGAAGAAGGACAGGGAGTTACCTACGAGCAGTACTTC. The full variable domain, rest sourced from reference TRBV2 and TRBJ2-7, is EPEVTQTPSHQVTQMGQEVILRCVPISNHLYFYWYRQILGQKVEFLVSFYNNEISEKSEIFDDQFSVERPDGSNFTLKIRSTKLEDSAMYFCASSEEGQGVTYEQYFGPGTRLTVT.